This T cell receptor beta chain came from a study of molecular identifiers for immune sequencing clone quantification. The CDR3 has 15 residues. V shed 6 bases and J 2 bases; nucleotides not matched to a gene: 9. Germline-derived CDR1 and CDR2 are SGHTA and FQGNSA. In preparing bulk TCR libraries, previously described methods and listed TCR primers were used. Via MiXCR, TCRdb re-called the PCR reads, giving one row per CDR3 protein. The repertoire holds about 100,000 distinct CDR3 sequences, with roughly 38% as singletons. Worth noting for this clonotype: It may be a read error: a sequence one base away is much more abundant. No conserved phenylalanine or tryptophan ends this CDR3, so it is likely a read error.

This TCR derives from a human donor in good health. Some libraries in this study had Jurkat cell RNA spiked in. Sequenced sample: naive CD8+ T cells from blood, with Jurkat cell RNA spiked in. Sample subset: FACS-sorted CD8+CD4-CCR7+CD45RA+ naive T cells. The V call is TRBV7-2, the J call TRBJ2-7; 8 nucleotides agree with TRBD2. CDR3 region: CASSGLSGRPYEQYI. The DNA for the CDR3 is TGTGCCAGCAGTGGTCTCAGCGGGAGACCCTACGAGCAGTACATC.